This T cell receptor beta chain appears in the sequencing data of a study of blood T cell repertoires in COVID-19. Study context: Whether acute or convalescent, the COVID-19 samples came from the United States, Italy and Spain. From T cells, B-cell-depleted T cells, or PBMCs came the material, which was cDNA or gDNA.

CDR3 size: 13 residues. Germline lookup yields CDR1 MNHEY and CDR2 SMNVEV (reference sequence). V shed 2 bases, J shed 14 bases, and the junction held 8 bases outside the gene matches. Original processing methods: The authors estimated nucleated cell counts from reference gene primer amplification. Some clones are missing from TCRdb's copy, which holds only in-frame ones; the method was immunoSEQ multiplex PCR. D and trimming come from the DNA, and the V and J calls and clone size come from that table. The sample yields approximately 150,000 clones, about 85% seen once. Sequenced: peripheral blood. The sequence was obtained from a human donor in a cohort sampled during active COVID-19. The J gene is TRBJ2-1, the V gene TRBV27; the match to TRBD1 covers 8 bases. CDR3: CASSLTNRGKEFF. The DNA for the CDR3 is TGTGCCAGCAGTTTAACCAACAGGGGGAAGGAGTTCTTC.